This TCR beta chain was documented in a study of blood T cells in healthy people across ages. Healthy individuals of Caucasian origin from Russia, aged roughly 6 to 95, served as donors. General study points: TCR beta diversity per million T cells fell roughly linearly with age. TCR beta diversity tracked closely with naive T cell percentage.

On this clonotype: Its antigen remains unknown.

A sample-barcoded 5' primer and a J-beta primer mix were used in a second PCR of about 6 to 12 cycles. TCRdb recomputed calls from the 5' RACE reads with MiXCR, one row per CDR3 protein. Of about 1.8 million distinct CDR3 sequences listed, around half were seen once; the top ten hold less than 2.5%. The length of the CDR3 is 16 residues. Germline-derived CDR1 and CDR2 are SGHRS and YFSETQ. The ends were cut back, 4 bases at V and 1 base at J, with 17 bases in the middle. This rearrangement joins TRBV5-1 to TRBJ1-1; D call uncertain. Sequencing input: blood. The clonotype originates from a woman aged 40-49 years in good health. Here the CDR3 reads CASSPSPRVGNTEAFF. The CDR3 nucleotides are TGCGCCAGCAGCCCATCCCCCCGGGTGGGGAACACTGAAGCTTTCTTT.